The present T cell receptor beta chain was sequenced within a study of blood T cell repertoires in COVID-19 (dated by TCRdb to the early 2020s). As for the study more broadly: Samples covering the acute and convalescent phases of COVID-19 were provided by collaborators in the United States, Italy and Spain. The material from the prospective study consisted of cDNA or gDNA derived from T cells, B-cell-depleted T cells, or PBMCs. Deeply sampled blood TCRbeta repertoires from subjects exposed to, actively infected with, or recovered from COVID-19 were included in the dataset. The repertoires were released in a freely available public database intended as a resource for research on the immune response to SARS-CoV-2. Samples came from the ongoing ImmuneRACE study (first 160 participants) plus 1,254 subjects from 6 global collaborators. The sample metadata nearly always contained a de-identified subject ID, COVID-19 status, age in years and sex. HLA class I and class II types, where available, came from metadata supplied by the sample provider rather than from assay-based typing.

The collaborating institutions used their own protocols to collect whole blood in K2EDTA tubes. For TCRbeta analysis, collaborators shipped samples as frozen whole blood, isolated PBMCs, or DNA extracted from either of those sample types. To note about this clone: No cognate antigen has been identified for it. Base quality data are lacking; no much larger clone is found one base away.

The germline V gene sets CDR1 to KGHDR and CDR2 to SFDVKD. V is clipped by 6 bases and J by 5 bases, and the sequence between their germline boundaries is 19 bases long. From the cysteine up to the phenylalanine, the CDR3 has a length of 15 residues. Kept here is only the CDR3 DNA, which spans 45 bases and is read in frame from base 1. Overall study outcomes, separate from this receptor: The quantity of clinical and demographic metadata differed by source and by participant and was supplied without curation.

TCRbeta CDR3 regions were amplified from genomic DNA using the immunoSEQ Assay, a bias-controlled multiplex PCR. The authors' analysis ran thus. The number of nucleated cells in each sample was estimated by amplification of reference gene primers within the assay. To quantify the absolute abundance of each unique TCRbeta CDR3 rearrangement, sequence reads were collapsed and filtered. For each sample, productive Simpson clonality was calculated as the square root of Simpson's diversity index over productive rearrangements. TCRdb obtained this table from immuneACCESS and retained in-frame rearrangements with V and J assigned. These tables miss some clones; where compared with another copy, unresolved V genes account for less than half of the shortfall, and the remainder is unexplained. That table is the source of V, J and clone size, and D and trimming were worked out from the DNA. In all, the sample holds hundreds of thousands of clones, and 80% to 90% of those were seen once. The ten top clones hold approximately 4.3% of the sample.

This sequence uses TRBV24-1 and TRBJ2-7, with the D segment identity uncertain. This clonotype was obtained from a man aged 35-49 years with acute or convalescent COVID-19. The specimen sequenced was peripheral blood. The DNA reads TGTGCCACCAGTTACTACACATACCTAAACGACGAGCAGTACTTC. Its translation is CATSYYTYLNDEQYF.